This TCR beta chain was captured in a study of regulatory T cells in long-lasting Graves disease. The table lists this clonotype with a few counts. Its antigen remains unidentified. The time point is: newly diagnosed GD, antithyroid drugs for less than 3 months. Generation of the TCR library employed RNA extracted from PBMCs. For TCR beta, libraries came from iRepertoire HTBI primers and Arm-PCR of CDR3 regions. TCRdb re-derived calls from the multiplex PCR reads in MiXCR, one entry per CDR3 protein. The table records some 450,000 distinct CDR3 sequences, 16% of them present only once. The CDR3 covers 14 residues. CDR1 is MGHRA, CDR2 YSYEKL, per germline. V was cut by 4 bases and J by 4 bases, with 13 bases left in between. Broader study findings: Persistent disease favored TRBV28, TRBJ1-2 and TRBJ2-5.

This sample was also put to use in a study of T cells in Graves' hyperthyroidism and ophthalmopathy. That source notes: Uncontrolled infection, other autoimmune disease, pregnancy or lactation disqualified patients from enrolment. On the basis of clinical symptoms, serum thyroxine and TRAb, thyroid ultrasound and orbital computed tomography, diagnoses were made.

This sample comprised peripheral blood mononuclear cells (PBMCs), obtained at new diagnosis, from a patient treated with antithyroid drugs. The rearrangement joins TRBV4-1 to TRBJ1-1; weak D call: TRBD1 (5 bases). This TCR was recovered from a woman in her twenties or thirties with Graves disease. In nucleotides, the CDR3 is TGCGCCAGCAGCCCCCCGGCGGGGGGCACTGAAGCTTTCTTT. The encoded protein is CASSPPAGGTEAFF.